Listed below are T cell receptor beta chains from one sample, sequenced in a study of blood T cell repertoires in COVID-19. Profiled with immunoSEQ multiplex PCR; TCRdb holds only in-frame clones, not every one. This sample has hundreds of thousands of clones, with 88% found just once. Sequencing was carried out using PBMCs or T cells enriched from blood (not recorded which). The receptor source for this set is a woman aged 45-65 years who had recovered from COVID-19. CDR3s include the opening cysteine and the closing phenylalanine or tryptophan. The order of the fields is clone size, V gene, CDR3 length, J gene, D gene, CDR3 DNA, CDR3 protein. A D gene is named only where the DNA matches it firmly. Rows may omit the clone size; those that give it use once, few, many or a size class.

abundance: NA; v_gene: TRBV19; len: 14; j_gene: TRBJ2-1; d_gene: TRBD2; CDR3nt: TGTGCCAGTAAGGCACTAGCGGGGTACAATGAGCAGTTCTTC; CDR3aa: CASKALAGYNEQFF
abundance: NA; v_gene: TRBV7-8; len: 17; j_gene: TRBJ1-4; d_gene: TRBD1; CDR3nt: TGTGCCAGCACCCCAGGGGGTGGAGGGAGAACTAATGAAAAACTGTTTTTT; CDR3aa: CASTPGGGGRTNEKLFF
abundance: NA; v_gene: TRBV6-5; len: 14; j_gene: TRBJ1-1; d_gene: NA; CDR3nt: TGTGCCAGCAGGGACACAGGGAAGGACACTGAAGCTTTCTTT; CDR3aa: CASRDTGKDTEAFF
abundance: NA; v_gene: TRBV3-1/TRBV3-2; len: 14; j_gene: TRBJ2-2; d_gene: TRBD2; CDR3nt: TGTGCCAGCAGCCGACTAGCTTGGACCGGGGAGCTGTTTTTT; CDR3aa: CASSRLAWTGELFF
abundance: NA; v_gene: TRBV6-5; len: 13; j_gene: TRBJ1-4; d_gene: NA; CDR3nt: TGTGCCAGCAGTAGGACAGATAATGAAAAACTGTTTTTT; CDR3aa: CASSRTDNEKLFF
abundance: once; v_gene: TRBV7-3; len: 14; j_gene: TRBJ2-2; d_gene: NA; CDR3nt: TGTGCCAGCAGCTTAGGCGGGTACACCGGGGAGCTGTTTTTT; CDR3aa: CASSLGGYTGELFF
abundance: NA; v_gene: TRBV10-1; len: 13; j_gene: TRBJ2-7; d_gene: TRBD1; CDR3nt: TGCGCCAGCAGCGGGGACAGGGGTGGCGAGCAGTACTTC; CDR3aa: CASSGDRGGEQYF
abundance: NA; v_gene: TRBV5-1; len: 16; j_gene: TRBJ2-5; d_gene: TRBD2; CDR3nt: TGCGCCAGCAGCTTTACCGGGACTAACCCTCCAGAGACCCAGTACTTC; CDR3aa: CASSFTGTNPPETQYF
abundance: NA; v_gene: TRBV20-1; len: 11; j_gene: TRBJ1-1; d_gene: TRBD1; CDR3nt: TGCAGTGCAGCAGGGGGCACTGAAGCTTTCTTT; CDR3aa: CSAAGGTEAFF
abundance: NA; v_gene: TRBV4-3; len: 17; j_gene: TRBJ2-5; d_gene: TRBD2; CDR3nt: TGCGCCAGCAGCCGCCAACTAGCGGGAGGAATACAAGAGACCCAGTACTTC; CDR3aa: CASSRQLAGGIQETQYF
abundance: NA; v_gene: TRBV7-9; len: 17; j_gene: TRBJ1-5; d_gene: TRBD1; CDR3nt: TGTGCCAGCAGTACCATGGGGACAGGACATAGCAATCAGCCCCAGCATTTT; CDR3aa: CASSTMGTGHSNQPQHF
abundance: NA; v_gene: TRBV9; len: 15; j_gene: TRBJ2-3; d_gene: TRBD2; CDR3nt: TGTGCCAGCAGCGGACTAGCGGGAAGCACAGATACGCAGTATTTT; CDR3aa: CASSGLAGSTDTQYF
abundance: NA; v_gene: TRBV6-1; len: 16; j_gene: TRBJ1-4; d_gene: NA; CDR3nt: TGTGCCAGCAGTGAAGCGTATGGCCCCCTTAATGAAAAACTGTTTTTT; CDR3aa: CASSEAYGPLNEKLFF
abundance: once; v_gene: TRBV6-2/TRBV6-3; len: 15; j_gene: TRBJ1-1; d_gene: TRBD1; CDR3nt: TGTGCCAGCAGTCCCAGGACAGGGGGTCGCACTGAAGCTTTCTTT; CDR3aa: CASSPRTGGRTEAFF
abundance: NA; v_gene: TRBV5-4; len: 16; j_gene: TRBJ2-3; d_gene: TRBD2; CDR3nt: TGTGCCAGCAGCTCCGGACTAGCGGGAGTAACCGATACGCAGTATTTT; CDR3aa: CASSSGLAGVTDTQYF
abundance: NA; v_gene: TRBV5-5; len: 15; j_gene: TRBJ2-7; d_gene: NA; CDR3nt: TGTGCCAGCAGCTTGTTCGGAGGGGAATTGGGAGAGCAGTACTTC; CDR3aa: CASSLFGGELGEQYF
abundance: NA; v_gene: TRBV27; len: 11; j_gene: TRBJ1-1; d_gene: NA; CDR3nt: TGTGCCAGCCGGAGTGGCACTGAAGCTTTCTTT; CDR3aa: CASRSGTEAFF
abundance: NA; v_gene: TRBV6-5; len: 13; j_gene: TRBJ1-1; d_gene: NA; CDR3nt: TGTGCCAGCAGCGGGGTGGGGAACACTGAAGCTTTCTTT; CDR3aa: CASSGVGNTEAFF
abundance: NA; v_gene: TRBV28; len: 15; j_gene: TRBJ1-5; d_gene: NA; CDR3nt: TGTGCCAGCAGTTTATGGGCAGGGCAGTATCAGCCCCAGCATTTT; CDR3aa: CASSLWAGQYQPQHF
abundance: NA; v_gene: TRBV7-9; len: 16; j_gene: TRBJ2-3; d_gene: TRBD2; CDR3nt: TGTGCCAGCAGCTTACGCCTAGCGGAGCGCACAGATACGCAGTATTTT; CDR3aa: CASSLRLAERTDTQYF
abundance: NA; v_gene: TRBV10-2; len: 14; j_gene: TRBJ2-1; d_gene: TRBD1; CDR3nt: TGCGCCAGCAGTGAGTCGGGACAGGGGAATGAGCAGTTCTTC; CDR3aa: CASSESGQGNEQFF
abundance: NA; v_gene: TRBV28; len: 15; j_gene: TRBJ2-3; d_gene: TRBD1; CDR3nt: TGTGCCAGCAGTGATTTGACAGGGTTCGCAGATACGCAGTATTTT; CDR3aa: CASSDLTGFADTQYF
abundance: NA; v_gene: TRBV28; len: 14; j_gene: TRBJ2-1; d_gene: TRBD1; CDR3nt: TGTGCCAGCACTCCGGGACAGGGGTTCAATGAGCAGTTCTTC; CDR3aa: CASTPGQGFNEQFF
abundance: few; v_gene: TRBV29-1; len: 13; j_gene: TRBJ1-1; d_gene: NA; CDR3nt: TGCAGCGTGAACGGACAGATGAACACTGAAGCTTTCTTT; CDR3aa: CSVNGQMNTEAFF
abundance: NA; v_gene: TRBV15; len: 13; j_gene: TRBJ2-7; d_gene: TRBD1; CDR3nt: TGTGCCACCAGCACGACAGGGATCAACGAGCAGTACTTC; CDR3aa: CATSTTGINEQYF
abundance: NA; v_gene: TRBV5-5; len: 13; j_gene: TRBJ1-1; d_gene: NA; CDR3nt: TGTGCCAGCAGCGCACTATTGAACACTGAAGCTTTCTTT; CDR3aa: CASSALLNTEAFF
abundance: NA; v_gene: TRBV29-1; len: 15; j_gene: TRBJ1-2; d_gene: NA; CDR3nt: TGCAGCGTTGAAGAAGATCCTAGCTTCATTTATGGCTACACCTTC; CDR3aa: CSVEEDPSFIYGYTF
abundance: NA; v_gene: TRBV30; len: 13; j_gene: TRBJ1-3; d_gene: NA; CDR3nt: TGTGCCTGGAGTCCAGGGGCTGGAAACACCATATATTTT; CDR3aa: CAWSPGAGNTIYF
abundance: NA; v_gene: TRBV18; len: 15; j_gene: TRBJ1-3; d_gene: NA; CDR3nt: TGTGCCAGCTCACCGAGGGAATTGGAAGGAAACACCATATATTTT; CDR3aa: CASSPRELEGNTIYF
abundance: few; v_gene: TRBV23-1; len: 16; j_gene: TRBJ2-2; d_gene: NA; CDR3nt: TGCGCCAGCAGTCAATCTAGGTCAGGGCCCACCGGGGAGCTGTTTTTT; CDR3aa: CASSQSRSGPTGELFF
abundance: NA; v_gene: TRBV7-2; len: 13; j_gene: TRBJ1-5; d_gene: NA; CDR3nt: TGTGCCAGCAGCTTAGCCCGGGGGCAGCCCCAGCATTTT; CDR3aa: CASSLARGQPQHF
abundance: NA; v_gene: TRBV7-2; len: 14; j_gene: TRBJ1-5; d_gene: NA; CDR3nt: TGTGCCAGCAAGGGAGTCAATAGCAATCAGCCCCAGCATTTT; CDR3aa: CASKGVNSNQPQHF
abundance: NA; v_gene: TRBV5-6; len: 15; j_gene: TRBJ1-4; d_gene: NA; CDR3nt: TGTGCCAGCAGTAGAGCCCAGGGGATGTATGAAAAACTGTTTTTT; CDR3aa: CASSRAQGMYEKLFF
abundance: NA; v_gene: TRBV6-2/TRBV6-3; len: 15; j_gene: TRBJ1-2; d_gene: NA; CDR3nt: TGTGCCAGCAGTCGGTCCTCCTTCCCCCACTATGGCTACACCTTC; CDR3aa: CASSRSSFPHYGYTF
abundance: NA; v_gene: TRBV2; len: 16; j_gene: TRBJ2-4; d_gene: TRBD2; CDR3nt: TGTGCCAGCAGTGAATTAGCGGGCTTAGGCAAAAACATTCAGTACTTC; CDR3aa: CASSELAGLGKNIQYF
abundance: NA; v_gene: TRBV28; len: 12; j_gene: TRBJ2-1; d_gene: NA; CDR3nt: TGTGCCAGCAGTTTTAGACTTAATGAGCAGTTCTTC; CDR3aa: CASSFRLNEQFF
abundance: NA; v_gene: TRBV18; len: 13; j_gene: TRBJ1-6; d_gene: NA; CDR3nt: TGTGCCAGCTCACCGACAGCCAATTCACCCCTCCACTTT; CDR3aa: CASSPTANSPLHF
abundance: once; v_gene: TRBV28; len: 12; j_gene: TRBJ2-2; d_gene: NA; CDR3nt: TGTGCCAGCAAGACTCTCACCGGGGAGCTGTTTTTT; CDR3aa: CASKTLTGELFF
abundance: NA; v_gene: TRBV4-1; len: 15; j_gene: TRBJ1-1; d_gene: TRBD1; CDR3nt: TGCGCCAGCAGCCAAGAAGACAGGGCAGGCCCTGAAGCTTTCTTT; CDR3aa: CASSQEDRAGPEAFF
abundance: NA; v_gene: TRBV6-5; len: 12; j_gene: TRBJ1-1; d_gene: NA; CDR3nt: TGTGCCAGCAGTTACGGAGACAGCAGAGCTTTCTTT; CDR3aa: CASSYGDSRAFF
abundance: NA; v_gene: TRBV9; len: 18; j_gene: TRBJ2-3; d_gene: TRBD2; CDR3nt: TGTGCCAGCAGCGCCCAACCGACTAGCGGGGGACGCACAGATACGCAGTATTTT; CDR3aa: CASSAQPTSGGRTDTQYF
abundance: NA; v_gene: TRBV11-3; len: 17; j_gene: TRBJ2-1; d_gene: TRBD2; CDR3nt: TGTGCCAGCAGCTTAGGTGTTGCGGGAGAATGGTACAATGAGCAGTTCTTC; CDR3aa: CASSLGVAGEWYNEQFF
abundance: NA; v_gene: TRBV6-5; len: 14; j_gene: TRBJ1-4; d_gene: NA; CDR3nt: TGTGCCAGCAGCCAGAACAGGGTTGCTGAAAAACTGTTTTTT; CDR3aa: CASSQNRVAEKLFF
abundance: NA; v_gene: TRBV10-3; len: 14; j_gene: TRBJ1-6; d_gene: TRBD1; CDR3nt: TGTGCCATCGGCACCTCGGGACAGGGATCACCCCTCCACTTT; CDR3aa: CAIGTSGQGSPLHF
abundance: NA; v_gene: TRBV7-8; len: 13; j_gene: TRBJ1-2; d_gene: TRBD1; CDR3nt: TGTGCCAGCAGCACGCGGACAGGGGCTGGCTACACCTTC; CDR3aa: CASSTRTGAGYTF
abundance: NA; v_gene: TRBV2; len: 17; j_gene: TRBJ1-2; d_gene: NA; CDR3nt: TGTGCCAGCAGCGAGCCTGATAAGCGACGTGTAAACTATGGCTACACCTTC; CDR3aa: CASSEPDKRRVNYGYTF
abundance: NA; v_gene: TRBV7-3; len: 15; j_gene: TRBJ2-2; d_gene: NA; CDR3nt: TGTGCCAGCAGCTTAACAGGGGGGAACACCGGGGAGCTGTTTTTT; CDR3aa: CASSLTGGNTGELFF
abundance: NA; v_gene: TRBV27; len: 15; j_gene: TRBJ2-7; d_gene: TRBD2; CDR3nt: TGTGCCAGCAGTTACTCGTCCGGGACTAGCGGGTTACGGTACTTC; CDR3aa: CASSYSSGTSGLRYF
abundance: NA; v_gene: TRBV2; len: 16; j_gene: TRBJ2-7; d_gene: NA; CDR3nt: TGTGCCAGCAGTGAAAGAGAGGGGGGGACCACCTACGAGCAGTACTTC; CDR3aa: CASSEREGGTTYEQYF
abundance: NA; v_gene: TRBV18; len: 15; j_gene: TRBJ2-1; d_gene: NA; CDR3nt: TGTGCCAGCTCCCAGGACTTTGCCCGTCCATATGAGCAGTTCTTC; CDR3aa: CASSQDFARPYEQFF
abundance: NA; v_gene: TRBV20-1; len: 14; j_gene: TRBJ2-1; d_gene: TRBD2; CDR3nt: TGCAGTGCTAGTTGGCGGGGGGGACTCAATGAGCAGTTCTTC; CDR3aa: CSASWRGGLNEQFF
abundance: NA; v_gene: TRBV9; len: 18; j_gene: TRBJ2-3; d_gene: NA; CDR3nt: TGTGCCAGCAGCCAGTTCGCGGCGTTGGCCTCTAGCACAGATACGCAGTATTTT; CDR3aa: CASSQFAALASSTDTQYF
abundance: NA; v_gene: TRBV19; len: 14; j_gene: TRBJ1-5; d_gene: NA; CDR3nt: TGTGCCAGTAGTATAGAGCGGGTTTCATTGCCCCAGCATTTT; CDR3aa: CASSIERVSLPQHF
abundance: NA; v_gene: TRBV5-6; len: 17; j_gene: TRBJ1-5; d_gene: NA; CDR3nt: TGTGCCAGCAGCCGACAGTCTGGGGGCCGAAGCAATCAGCCCCAGCATTTT; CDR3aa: CASSRQSGGRSNQPQHF